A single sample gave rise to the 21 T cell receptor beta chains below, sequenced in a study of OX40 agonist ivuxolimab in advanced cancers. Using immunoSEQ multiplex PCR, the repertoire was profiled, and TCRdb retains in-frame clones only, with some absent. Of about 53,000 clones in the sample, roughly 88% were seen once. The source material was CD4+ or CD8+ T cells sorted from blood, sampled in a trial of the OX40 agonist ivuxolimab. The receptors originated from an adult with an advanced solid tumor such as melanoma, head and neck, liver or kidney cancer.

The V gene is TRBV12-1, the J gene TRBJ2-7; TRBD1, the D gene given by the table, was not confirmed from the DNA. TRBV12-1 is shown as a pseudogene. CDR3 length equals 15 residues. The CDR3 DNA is TGTGCCAGCAGCCCTGGACAGACCAACTCCTACGAGCAGTACTTC. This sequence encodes CASSPGQTNSYEQYF.

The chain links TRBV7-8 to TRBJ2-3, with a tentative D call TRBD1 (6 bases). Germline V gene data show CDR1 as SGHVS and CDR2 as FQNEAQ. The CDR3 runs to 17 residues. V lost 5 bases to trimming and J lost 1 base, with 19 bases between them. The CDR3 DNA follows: TGTGCCAGCAGCCCCAGGACAGACCCGCTTGGCACAGATACGCAGTATTTT. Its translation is CASSPRTDPLGTDTQYF.

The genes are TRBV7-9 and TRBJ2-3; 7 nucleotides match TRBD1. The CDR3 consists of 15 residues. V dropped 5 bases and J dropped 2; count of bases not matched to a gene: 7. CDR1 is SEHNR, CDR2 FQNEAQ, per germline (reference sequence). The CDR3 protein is CASSNRQGSTDTQYF. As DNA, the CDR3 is TGTGCCAGCAGCAACAGACAGGGCTCCACAGATACGCAGTATTTT. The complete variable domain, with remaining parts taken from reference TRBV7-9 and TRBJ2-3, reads DTGVSQNPRHKITKRGQNVTFRCDPISEHNRLYWYRQTLGQGPEFLTYFQNEAQLEKSRLLSDRFSAERPKGSFSTLEIQRTEQGDSAMYLCASSNRQGSTDTQYFGPGTRLTVL.

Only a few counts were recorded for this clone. The CDR3 DNA reads as TGTGCCAGCTCACCCTCCCGTTTGGACACTGAAGCTTTCTTT. It encodes CASSPSRLDTEAFF. The chain combines TRBV18 with TRBJ1-1; D is unresolved. The V and J ends lost 3 bases and 3 bases respectively, with 11 bases between them. This CDR3 spans 14 amino acids. Per the germline V gene, CDR1 is KGHSH and CDR2 is LQKENI.

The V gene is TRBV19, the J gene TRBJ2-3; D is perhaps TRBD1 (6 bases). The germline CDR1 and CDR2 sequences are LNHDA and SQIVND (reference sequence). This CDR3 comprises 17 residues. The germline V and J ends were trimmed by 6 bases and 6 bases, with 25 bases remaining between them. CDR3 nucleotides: TGTGCCAGTAGCTTAAACTCGGGACACCGTTTAGCTGATACGCAGTATTTT. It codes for CASSLNSGHRLADTQYF.

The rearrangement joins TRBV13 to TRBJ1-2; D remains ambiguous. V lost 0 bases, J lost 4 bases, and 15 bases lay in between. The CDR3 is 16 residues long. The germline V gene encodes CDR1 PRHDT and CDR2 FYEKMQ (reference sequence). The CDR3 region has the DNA TGTGCCAGCAGCTTAGGCCACGGCGGTACTGGCTATGGCTACACCTTC. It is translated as CASSLGHGGTGYGYTF.

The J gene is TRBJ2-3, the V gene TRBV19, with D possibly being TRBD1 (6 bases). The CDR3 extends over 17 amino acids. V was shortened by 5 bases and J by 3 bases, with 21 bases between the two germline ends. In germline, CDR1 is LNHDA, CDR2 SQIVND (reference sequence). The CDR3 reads CASSPLKAGQGTDTQYF. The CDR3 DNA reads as TGTGCCAGTAGTCCCCTAAAAGCCGGGCAGGGGACAGATACGCAGTATTTT.

CDR3 bases: TGCAGCGTCGCCGGGACAGGCGCCCAGGGAGAGACCCAGTACTTC. The encoded protein is CSVAGTGAQGETQYF. This sequence joins TRBV29-1 and TRBJ2-5; 8 bases match TRBD1. The CDR3 has 15 amino acids. Germline V CDR1 and CDR2: SQVTM, ANQGSEA. With V trimmed by 6 bases and J by 4 bases, 13 bases remained unmatched.

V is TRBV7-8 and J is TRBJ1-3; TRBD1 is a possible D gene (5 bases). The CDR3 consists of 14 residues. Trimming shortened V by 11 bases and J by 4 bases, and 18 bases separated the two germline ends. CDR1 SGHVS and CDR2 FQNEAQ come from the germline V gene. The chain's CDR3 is CAGGEGYSGNTIYF. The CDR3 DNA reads TGTGCCGGGGGGGAGGGGTACAGCGGAAACACCATATATTTT.

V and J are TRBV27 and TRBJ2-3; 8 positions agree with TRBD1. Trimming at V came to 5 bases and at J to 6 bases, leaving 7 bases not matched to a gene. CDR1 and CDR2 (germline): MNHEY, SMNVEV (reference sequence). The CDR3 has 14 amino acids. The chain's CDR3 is CASSPLDREDTQYF. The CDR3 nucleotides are TGTGCCAGCAGTCCCCTGGACAGGGAGGATACGCAGTATTTT.

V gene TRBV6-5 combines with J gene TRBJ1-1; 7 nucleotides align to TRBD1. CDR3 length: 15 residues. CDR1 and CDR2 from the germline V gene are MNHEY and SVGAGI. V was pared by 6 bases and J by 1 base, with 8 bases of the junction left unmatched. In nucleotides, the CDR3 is TGTGCCAGCAGCCGAACCACAGGGGAGAACACTGAAGCTTTCTTT. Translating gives CASSRTTGENTEAFF.

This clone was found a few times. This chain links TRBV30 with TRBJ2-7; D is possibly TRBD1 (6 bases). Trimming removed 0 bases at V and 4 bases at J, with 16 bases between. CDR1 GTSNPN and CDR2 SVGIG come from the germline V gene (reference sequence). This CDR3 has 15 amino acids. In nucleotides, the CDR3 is TGTGCCTGGAGTGTATCCCCTGGACAGTGGTACGAGCAGTACTTC. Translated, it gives CAWSVSPGQWYEQYF.

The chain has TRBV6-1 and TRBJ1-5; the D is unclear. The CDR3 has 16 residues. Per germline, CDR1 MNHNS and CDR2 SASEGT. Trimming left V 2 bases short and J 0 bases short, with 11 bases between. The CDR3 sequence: CASSEKGSYSNQPQHF. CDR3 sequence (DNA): TGTGCCAGCAGTGAAAAAGGCAGCTATAGCAATCAGCCCCAGCATTTT.

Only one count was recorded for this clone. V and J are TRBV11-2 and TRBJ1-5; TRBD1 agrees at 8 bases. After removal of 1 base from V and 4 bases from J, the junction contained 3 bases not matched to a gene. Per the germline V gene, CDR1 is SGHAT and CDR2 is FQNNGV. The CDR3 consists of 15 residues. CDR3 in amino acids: CASSLGTGLNQPQHF. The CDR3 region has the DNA TGTGCCAGCAGCTTAGGGACAGGGTTAAATCAGCCCCAGCATTTT.

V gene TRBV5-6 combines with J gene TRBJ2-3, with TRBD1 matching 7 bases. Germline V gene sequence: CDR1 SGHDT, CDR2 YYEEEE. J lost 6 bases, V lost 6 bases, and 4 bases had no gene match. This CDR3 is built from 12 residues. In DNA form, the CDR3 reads TGTGCCAGCAACCCCAGGGGGGATACGCAGTATTTT. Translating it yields CASNPRGDTQYF.

CDR3 bases: TGTGCCAGCAGTTACACTAGCGGGAGGGTCTACGAGCAGTACTTC. Amino acid sequence: CASSYTSGRVYEQYF. This chain uses TRBV6-6 with TRBJ2-7; 13 bases are shared with TRBD2. V lost 2 bases to trimming and J lost 3 bases; unmatched junction nucleotides: 1. The CDR3 is made up of 15 amino acids. Germline CDR1 reads MNHNY; CDR2 reads SVGAGI (reference sequence).

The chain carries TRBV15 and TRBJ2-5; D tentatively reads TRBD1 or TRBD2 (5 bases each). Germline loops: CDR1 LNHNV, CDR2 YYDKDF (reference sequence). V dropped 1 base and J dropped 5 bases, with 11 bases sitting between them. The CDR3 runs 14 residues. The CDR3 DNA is TGTGCCACCAGCAGAGGAGGGGTCGGGGAGACCCAGTACTTC. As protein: CATSRGGVGETQYF.

CDR3 loop: CASSVTSGKYGTQYF. For the CDR3, the DNA is TGTGCCAGCAGCGTTACTAGCGGGAAGTATGGTACGCAGTATTTT. The chain uses TRBV9 and TRBJ2-3, with 10 bases identical to TRBD2. This CDR3 comprises 15 residues. Trimming at V came to 2 bases and at J to 8 bases, leaving 8 bases not matched to a gene. Germline V gene data show CDR1 as SGDLS and CDR2 as YYNGEE.

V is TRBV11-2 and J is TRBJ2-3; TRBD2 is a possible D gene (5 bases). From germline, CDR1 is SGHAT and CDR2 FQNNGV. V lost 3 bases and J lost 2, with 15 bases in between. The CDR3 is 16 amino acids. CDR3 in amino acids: CASSFWERTVTDTQYF. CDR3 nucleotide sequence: TGTGCCAGCAGCTTTTGGGAGCGGACTGTCACAGATACGCAGTATTTT.

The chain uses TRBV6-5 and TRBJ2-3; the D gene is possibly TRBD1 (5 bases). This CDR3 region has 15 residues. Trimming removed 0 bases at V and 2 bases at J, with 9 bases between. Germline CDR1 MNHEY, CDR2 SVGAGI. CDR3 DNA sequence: TGTGCCAGCAGTTACTCGGGGCATCTCACAGATACGCAGTATTTT. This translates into CASSYSGHLTDTQYF.

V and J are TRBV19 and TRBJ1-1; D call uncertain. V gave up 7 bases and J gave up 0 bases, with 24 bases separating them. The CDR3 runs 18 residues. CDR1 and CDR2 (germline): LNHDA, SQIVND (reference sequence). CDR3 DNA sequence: TGTGCCAGTAAGACCCAATCTACTCCAACTGTGGTGAACACTGAAGCTTTCTTT. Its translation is CASKTQSTPTVVNTEAFF.